This record concerns one TCR beta chain sequence. It has no known antigen specificity. No base qualities exist here, and no much larger clone lies one base off it. These data come from a study of shared clonotypes between healthy human individuals (dated by TCRdb to between 2020 and 2021). In terms of the full investigation: A couple of women and a few men aged 18 to 49 years were included in the cohort. For each donor, CD4 naive and CD4 memory were each run on three plates, CD8 naive on two plates, and CD8 memory on one plate. The study deeply sequenced blood TCR repertoires of about 5 healthy adults to estimate repertoire size and the extent of clonotype sharing between individuals. Different laboratories and diverse techniques were used to prepare libraries and sequence TCR repertoires, to increase sequencing depth and limit assay-specific biases. Between about 0.8 and 9 billion PBMCs per donor were obtained by leukapheresis. General study outcomes and caveats: Higher generation probabilities were observed for clonotypes shared by all four sorted-subset donors than for non-shared clonotypes. Incomplete sequencing was indicated by rarefaction of sorted-subset datasets, despite the large sequencing depth. Sampling was restricted to blood, and TCR repertoires in tissues likely differ from the TCR repertoires found in blood. Because the study included a small number of donors, the genetic and exposure-history diversity represented was limited. Sharing across a few donors was observed for 5% to 6.5% of naive CD4, less than 4% of naive CD8, 2% to 2.5% of memory CD4, and about 0.38% of memory CD8 clonotypes. Larger estimated clonotype richness was generally found for naive subsets than for memory subsets. Based on pairwise subsampling, the degree of clonotype sharing among donors was expected to be affected by sequencing depth.

Using the deep immunoSEQ assay, multiplex PCR amplified TCR CDR3 regions from genomic DNA. For each cell subset, the extracted genomic DNA was distributed evenly across all wells of several immunoSEQ 96-well plates, and each plate served as one replicate. For sorted subsets, each replicate PCR was loaded with roughly 190 ng genomic DNA, equivalent to some 31,000 T cell genomes. Purified libraries were quantified with a Qubit 3.0 fluorometer, sized on a Bioanalyzer 2100, and re-quantified with the KAPA Library Quantification kit. Every immunoSEQ 96-well plate was sequenced on a separate single-read 150-cycle Illumina NextSeq 550 flow cell. As for how the authors treated the data: Because the immunoSEQ output held only junctional sequences and lacked quality scores, the filtering could not match the filtering applied to full-length reads. Sequences were annotated with PyIR, a Python wrapper for IgBLAST v1.9, using IMGT germline references to assign V/J genes and CDR3. Reads were filtered out if the reads had weak V/J assignments (E-value above 1e-6), no CDR3, stop codons, out-of-frame junctions, or ambiguous translated residues. V3J clonotypes were defined as sequences sharing the same inferred V gene, J gene, and CDR3 amino acid sequence. To compute the percentage overlap between repertoires, the number of shared unique clonotypes was divided by the size of the smaller repertoire. Richness of each repertoire was evaluated using RTK rarefaction, the Chao1 estimator, and Recon v2.1 estimates of unobserved clonotypes. OLGA was used to compute generation probabilities for all TCRbeta clonotypes that the gDNA method yielded from several donors. TCRdb took over this immuneACCESS table, retaining in-frame rearrangements with V and J assigned. Such tables are incomplete; in checked studies, under half of the missing clones stem from an unresolved V gene, and the remainder is unexplained. The V and J calls and clone size come from that table; D and trimming were worked out from the DNA. The sample contains some 2,500,000 clones, 90% to 95% of them found a single time. Approximately 0.37% of the sample is held by the ten biggest clonotypes.

The donors were healthy, HIV-negative adults who had no recently reported acute infections or vaccinations. Every donor was a Caucasian adult living in Nashville, Tennessee, USA. Magnetic negative selection was used to enrich CD4+ T cells, after which naive cells were positively selected on CD45RA and the negative fraction became the memory subset. After blood collection by leukapheresis, PBMCs were isolated using Ficoll-Histopaque density gradient centrifugation and then cryopreserved in the vapor phase of liquid nitrogen. Analytical flow cytometry was used to check the purity and quantity of every magnetically sorted T cell population. Each sorted fraction had its genomic DNA isolated and then quantified by UV absorbance on a Nanodrop 2000c. Source material: naive CD4+ T cells from PBMCs. The sample's cell subset or site, from its label and the paper: CD45RA+ positively selected. The clonotype comes from a man aged 18 to 29 in good health. Some clones in this sample may be carry-over from other donors' samples.

The bases read TGCGCCAGCAGCCCCCTCAACGGGAGTCGTTATTTT. Translation gives CASSPLNGSRYF. The rearranged chain carries TRBV4-1 and TRBJ2-3; TRBD2 could be the D gene, as 6 bases match. Cut back by 4 bases and 15 bases, the V and J ends lie 17 bases apart. The CDR3, from cysteine to phenylalanine, totals 12 residues. Left in the record is the CDR3 DNA by itself, 36 bases read in frame from the first base. The CDR1 and CDR2 encoded by the germline V gene are MGHRA and YSYEKL.